A single sample gave rise to the 16 T cell receptor beta chains below, sequenced in a study of regulatory T cells in long-lasting Graves disease. Indicated time point: persistent/refractory GD, antithyroid drugs over 5 years with positive TRAb. Scientists built the TCR library using RNA that was extracted from PBMCs. According to the study, TCR beta libraries were built with iRepertoire HTBI primers and CDR3-region Arm-PCR. MiXCR was run by TCRdb on the multiplex PCR reads, yielding one entry per CDR3 protein. The sample holds 400,000 to 600,000 distinct CDR3 sequences, roughly 21% seen once. The sequencing here drew on peripheral blood mononuclear cells (PBMCs), taken when the disease was refractory, from a patient treated with antithyroid drugs. These receptors were collected from a female donor with Graves disease.

Worth noting for this clonotype: With a much larger clone just one base away, this may be a read error. The chain carries TRBV6-1 and TRBJ1-1; 11 bases fit TRBD1. Germline V lookup: CDR1 MNHNS, CDR2 SASEGT. The CDR3 has 15 amino acids. The CDR3 protein is CASRDRGRGDTEVFF. The CDR3, as DNA: TGTGCCAGCAGGGACAGGGGGCGAGGGGACACTGAAGTTTTCTTT.

This clonotype has a count of ten or more. The gene calls are TRBV12-3 or TRBV12-4 and TRBJ2-5; no firm D call. Deletions cut 2 bases from V and 2 bases from J, with 18 bases between. CDR3 length: 17 amino acids. CDR3 DNA: TGTGCCAGCAGTTTATTCGTTGTTGGCAACTCGCAAGAGACCCAGTACTTC. It yields the protein CASSLFVVGNSQETQYF.

A word on this clonotype: The junction departs from germline at one end; a sequencing error may be responsible. The chain carries TRBV7-3 and TRBJ1-2; D is possibly TRBD1 (5 bases). The length of the CDR3 is 15 residues. Germline values: CDR1 SGHTA, CDR2 FQGTGA. Here the CDR3 DNA reads TGTGCCAGCAGCTTAGATCCAGGGACGGACTATAGCTACACCTTC. This codes for CASSLDPGTDYSYTF.

The chain carries TRBV28 and TRBJ2-3, with TRBD2 as a possible D gene (6 bases). The germline gives CDR1 MDHEN, CDR2 SYDVKM. Trimming left V 7 bases short and J 0 bases short, with 23 bases between. CDR3 length: 18 residues. The CDR3: CASTMGSSTRLSTDTQYF. The CDR3 DNA is TGTGCCAGCACCATGGGATCTTCGACTAGATTAAGCACAGATACGCAGTATTTT.

This clonotype was counted at least ten times. V usage is TRBV6-9 and J usage is TRBJ2-7; TRBD1 aligns across 8 bases. Germline trimming cut 4 bases from V and 2 bases from J; bases unmatched to any gene: 7. Germline V gene data show CDR1 as MNHGY and CDR2 as SVAAGI. The CDR3 runs to 15 residues. The CDR3: CASSFIQGAAYEQYF. The CDR3 DNA is TGTGCCAGCAGTTTTATTCAGGGGGCTGCCTACGAGCAGTACTTC.

The CDR3 loop reads CASSEERGANTGELFF. The CDR3 DNA follows: TGTGCCAGCAGTGAAGAGCGGGGGGCGAACACCGGGGAGCTGTTTTTT. The gene calls are TRBV28 and TRBJ2-2; 9 bases match TRBD2. The V segment lost 5 bases and the J segment 0 bases; nucleotides outside the gene matches: 4. This CDR3 region has 16 residues. Germline loops: CDR1 MDHEN, CDR2 SYDVKM. Looking up the rest from reference TRBV28 and TRBJ2-2 gives the full variable domain: DVKVTQSSRYLVKRTGEKVFLECVQDMDHENMFWYRQDPGLGLRLIYFSYDVKMKEKGDIPEGYSVSREKKERFSLILESASTNQTSMYLCASSEERGANTGELFFGEGSRLTVL.

This clonotype showed up many times. The chain couples TRBV2 to TRBJ2-7; no definite D call. The V end lost 4 bases, the J end lost 0 bases, and 4 bases lay between the germline ends. Germline loops: CDR1 SNHLY, CDR2 FYNNEI. This CDR3 region has 12 residues. The CDR3: CASSGASYEQYF. CDR3 bases: TGTGCCAGCAGTGGCGCCTCCTACGAGCAGTACTTC.

This rearrangement joins TRBV7-9 to TRBJ2-2, with D unresolved. The germline CDR1 and CDR2 sequences are SEHNR and FQNEAQ (reference sequence). This CDR3 is 13 amino acids long. V lost 4 bases to trimming and J lost 7 bases, with 10 bases between them. For the CDR3, the DNA is TGTGCCAGCAGCTCCGAACTGGGCGGGGAGCTGTTTTTT. This gives the protein CASSSELGGELFF.

The genes are TRBV6-2 or TRBV6-3 and TRBJ2-2; D is unresolved. V dropped 7 bases and J dropped 3 bases, with 18 bases sitting between them. Germline values: CDR1 MNHEY, CDR2 SVGEGT. The CDR3 totals 16 residues. The CDR3 DNA is TGTGCCAGCAAGCTCTTGGCCGGGTGGGACACCGGGGAGCTGTTTTTT. It yields the protein CASKLLAGWDTGELFF.

This clonotype was counted many times. This chain joins TRBV12-3 or TRBV12-4 and TRBJ1-5; D gene unclear. V lost 6 bases and J lost 8, with 11 bases in between. The CDR3 has 12 residues. The CDR3 bases are TGTGCCAGCAGGGCCTCTGGGGAGCCCCAGCATTTT. This gives the protein CASRASGEPQHF.

This clonotype was counted ten times or more. The chain links TRBV6-1 to TRBJ2-5; 8 bases line up with TRBD2. Germline CDR1 is MNHNS and CDR2 is SASEGT. J was trimmed by 2 bases and V by 5 bases; bases with no gene match: 4. The CDR3 runs 14 residues. The CDR3 sequence is CASSRGGGQETQYF. The CDR3 nucleotides are TGTGCCAGCAGTCGGGGGGGTGGACAAGAGACCCAGTACTTC.

This clonotype was detected only a few times. The J gene is TRBJ2-7, the V gene TRBV14, with D possibly matching TRBD1 (6 bases). V gave up 4 bases and J gave up 3 bases, with 13 bases separating them. This CDR3 comprises 14 residues. CDR1 and CDR2 (germline): SGHDN, FVKESK. The DNA for the CDR3 is TGTGCCAGCAGCCCCCAGGGGTTGAACTACGAGCAGTACTTC. It codes for CASSPQGLNYEQYF.

The rearrangement links TRBV29-1 to TRBJ2-5, with 9 bases lining up with TRBD1. There are 14 residues in the CDR3. From germline, CDR1 is SQVTM and CDR2 ANQGSEA. The ends lost 6 bases at V and 4 bases at J; junction bases unmatched: 9. This CDR3 reads CSVAGQGFVETQYF. Written as DNA, the CDR3 is TGCAGCGTAGCAGGACAGGGGTTCGTAGAGACCCAGTACTTC. Combining the CDR3 with reference TRBV29-1 and TRBJ2-5 gives the whole variable domain SAVISQKPSRDICQRGTSLTIQCQVDSQVTMMFWYRQQPGQSLTLIATANQGSEATYESGFVIDKFPISRPNLTFSTLTVSNMSPEDSSIYLCSVAGQGFVETQYFGPGTRLLVL.

The genes are TRBV20-1 and TRBJ1-1; D is uncertain. The CDR3 contains 12 residues. The germline gives CDR1 DFQATT, CDR2 SNEGSKA (reference sequence). CDR3 in amino acids: CRPRGVNTEAFF. CDR3 in DNA: TGCAGGCCGCGGGGAGTGAACACTGAAGCTTTCTTT.

This clonotype was seen a few times. The chain couples TRBV9 to TRBJ2-3, with TRBD2 matching over 9 bases. V lost 0 bases and J lost 0; bases outside the gene matches: 11. CDR1 is SGDLS, CDR2 YYNGEE, per germline. The length of the CDR3 is 19 residues. The CDR3 is CASSVGEGASGISTDTQYF. DNA for the CDR3: TGTGCCAGCAGCGTAGGCGAGGGAGCTAGCGGGATTAGCACAGATACGCAGTATTTT.

This clonotype was detected a few times. This sequence joins TRBV30 and TRBJ1-5, with unresolved D. The germline V gene encodes CDR1 GTSNPN and CDR2 SVGIG (reference sequence). The CDR3 runs to 15 residues. V dropped 0 bases and J dropped 5 bases, with 14 bases sitting between them. In DNA form, the CDR3 reads TGTGCCTGGAGTGTAGATGACGCCCGCTATCAGCCCCAGCATTTT. This gives the protein CAWSVDDARYQPQHF.